The rows below give T cell receptor beta chains drawn from one sample of a study of identical twins. One entry per CDR3 protein results from TCRdb running MiXCR on the 5' RACE reads. The sample has over 250,000 distinct CDR3 sequences, 9.5% seen once; the top ten hold 6% to 8.5%. The same specimen was also included in a second study, on yellow fever vaccine responses in identical twins.

Material: CD8+ T cells sorted from blood. The receptors derive from a woman aged 18-35 years in good health. Both conserved end residues are part of each CDR3. The order of the fields is J gene, clone size, D gene, V gene, CDR3 protein, CDR3 DNA. D genes are given only for firm matches. For some rows the clone size is stated as once, few or many, or as a class when expanded; others skip it.

j_call: TRBJ2-3; clone_size: many; d_call: .; v_call: TRBV9; cdr3_aa: CASSVELTSSDTQYF; cdr3_nt: TGTGCCAGCAGCGTAGAGTTAACTTCTTCAGATACGCAGTATTTT
j_call: TRBJ1-2; clone_size: many; d_call: .; v_call: TRBV10-3; cdr3_aa: CAISEQGAYGYTF; cdr3_nt: TGTGCCATCAGTGAACAGGGTGCCTATGGCTACACCTTC
j_call: TRBJ1-1; clone_size: many; d_call: .; v_call: TRBV11-2; cdr3_aa: CASSLAPQGKWNTEAFF; cdr3_nt: TGTGCCAGCAGCTTAGCCCCCCAGGGAAAATGGAACACTGAAGCTTTCTTT
j_call: TRBJ2-3; clone_size: few; d_call: .; v_call: TRBV4-3; cdr3_aa: CASSQATELSGGTDTQYF; cdr3_nt: TGCGCCAGCAGCCAAGCAACCGAATTATCGGGGGGCACAGATACGCAGTATTTT
j_call: TRBJ2-3; clone_size: few; d_call: TRBD1; v_call: TRBV5-6; cdr3_aa: CASTGTENTDTQYF; cdr3_nt: TGTGCCAGCACCGGGACAGAAAACACAGATACGCAGTATTTT
j_call: TRBJ2-5; clone_size: many; d_call: .; v_call: TRBV11-2; cdr3_aa: CASSLGVVETQYF; cdr3_nt: TGTGCCAGCAGCTTAGGGGTAGTGGAGACCCAGTACTTC
j_call: TRBJ2-1; clone_size: many; d_call: TRBD2; v_call: TRBV20-1; cdr3_aa: CSARDRERGVPYNEQFF; cdr3_nt: TGCAGTGCTAGAGACCGCGAGCGGGGGGTACCATACAATGAGCAGTTCTTC
j_call: TRBJ2-1; clone_size: medium-sized; d_call: TRBD2; v_call: TRBV5-1; cdr3_aa: CASSLTGGLYNEQFF; cdr3_nt: TGCGCCAGCAGCTTAACGGGGGGGCTTTACAATGAGCAGTTCTTC
j_call: TRBJ2-7; clone_size: many; d_call: TRBD2; v_call: TRBV27; cdr3_aa: CASSFAGGPYEQYF; cdr3_nt: TGTGCCAGCAGTTTTGCGGGGGGTCCCTACGAGCAGTACTTC
j_call: TRBJ1-4; clone_size: .; d_call: .; v_call: TRBV15; cdr3_aa: CATSSDDWGELFF; cdr3_nt: TGTGCCACCAGCAGCGATGATTGGGGGGAACTGTTTTTT
j_call: TRBJ2-5; clone_size: .; d_call: .; v_call: TRBV6-5; cdr3_aa: CASSYSVEGETQYF; cdr3_nt: TGTGCCAGCAGTTACTCTGTGGAAGGGGAGACCCAGTACTTC
j_call: TRBJ2-2; clone_size: .; d_call: TRBD2; v_call: TRBV7-6; cdr3_aa: CASTLRGEGRTGELFF; cdr3_nt: TGTGCCAGCACCCTCAGAGGGGAGGGTAGGACCGGGGAGCTGTTTTTT
j_call: TRBJ2-2; clone_size: few; d_call: TRBD2; v_call: TRBV10-3; cdr3_aa: CAISESTSGLITGELFF; cdr3_nt: TGTGCCATCAGTGAAAGTACTAGCGGGTTGATCACCGGGGAGCTGTTTTTT
j_call: TRBJ2-7; clone_size: few; d_call: .; v_call: TRBV6-1; cdr3_aa: CASSNLSPTYEQYF; cdr3_nt: TGTGCCAGCAGCAACCTGAGTCCTACCTACGAGCAGTACTTC